The sample holds one count of the clone carrying this T cell receptor beta chain. Its antigen is still unknown. This record belongs to a study of T cell responses to AZD1222 COVID-19 vaccine. Whole-study findings and limits: Recipients of AZD1222 seropositive at baseline numbered only 6 or 7. Close to half of all spike-specific TCRs reportedly target regions of the variants that are unmutated. Mapped onto spike, vaccine-associated CD4 TCRs spanned it and were dominant at 160-218 and 743-854. Donors skewed white British and female; clonal diversity was possibly underestimated.

The CDR3 totals 11 residues. The germline V and J ends were trimmed by 6 bases and 8 bases, with 7 bases remaining between them. Germline-derived CDR1 and CDR2 are MNHEY and SVGAGI. The method was immunoSEQ multiplex PCR; TCRdb's version includes in-frame clones alone and lacks a portion of them. The sample lists around 110,000 clones, roughly 90% occurring once. This rearrangement joins TRBV6-5 to TRBJ1-4; D gene uncertain. The sequence came from an adult in good health. This sample comprised peripheral blood, obtained on day 0 of AZD1222 vaccination. Here the CDR3 reads CASSLGEKLFF. Written as DNA, the CDR3 is TGTGCCAGCAGCCTCGGGGAAAAACTGTTTTTT.